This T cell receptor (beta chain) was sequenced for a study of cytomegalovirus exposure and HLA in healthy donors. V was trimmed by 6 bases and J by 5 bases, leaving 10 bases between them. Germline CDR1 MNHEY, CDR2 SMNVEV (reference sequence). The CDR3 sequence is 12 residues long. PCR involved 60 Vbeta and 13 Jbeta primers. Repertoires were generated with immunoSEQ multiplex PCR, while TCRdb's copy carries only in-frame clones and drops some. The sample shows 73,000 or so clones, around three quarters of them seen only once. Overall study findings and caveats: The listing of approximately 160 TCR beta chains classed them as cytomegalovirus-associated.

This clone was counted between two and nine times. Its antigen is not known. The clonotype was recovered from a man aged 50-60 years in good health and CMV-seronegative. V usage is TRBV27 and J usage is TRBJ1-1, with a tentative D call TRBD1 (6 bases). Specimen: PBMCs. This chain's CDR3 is CASREGGTEAFF. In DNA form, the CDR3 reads TGTGCCAGCAGAGAGGGGGGGACTGAAGCTTTCTTT.